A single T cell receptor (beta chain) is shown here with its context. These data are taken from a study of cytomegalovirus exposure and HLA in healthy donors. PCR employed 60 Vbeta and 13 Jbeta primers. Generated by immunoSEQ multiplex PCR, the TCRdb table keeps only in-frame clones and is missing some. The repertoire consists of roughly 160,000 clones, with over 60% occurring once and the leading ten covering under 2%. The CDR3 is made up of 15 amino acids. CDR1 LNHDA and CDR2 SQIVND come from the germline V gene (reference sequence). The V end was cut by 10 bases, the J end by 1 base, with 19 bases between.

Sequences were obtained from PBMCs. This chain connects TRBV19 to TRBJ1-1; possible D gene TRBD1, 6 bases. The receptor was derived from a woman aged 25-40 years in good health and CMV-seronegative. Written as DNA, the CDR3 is TGTGCCACAGCGACCCCAGGGGAAGAGAACACTGAAGCTTTCTTT. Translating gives CATATPGEENTEAFF.